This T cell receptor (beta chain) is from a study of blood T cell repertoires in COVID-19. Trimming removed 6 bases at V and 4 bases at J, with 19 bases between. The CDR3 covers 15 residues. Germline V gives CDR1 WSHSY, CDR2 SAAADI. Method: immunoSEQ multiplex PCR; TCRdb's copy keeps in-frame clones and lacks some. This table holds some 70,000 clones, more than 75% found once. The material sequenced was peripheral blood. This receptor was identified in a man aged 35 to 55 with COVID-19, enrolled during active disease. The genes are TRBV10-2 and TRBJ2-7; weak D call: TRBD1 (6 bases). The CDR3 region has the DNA TGCGCCAGCAGATATATCCAGGGGCCCACTTACGAGCAGTACTTC. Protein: CASRYIQGPTYEQYF.